This TCR beta chain emerged from a study of HIV-infected patients and healthy controls. Study outcomes and limitations: CDR3 sharing between individuals was lower in HIV-infected patients than in healthy controls. Healthy controls carried many MAIT alpha-chain CDR3s, while HIV+ repertoires had few.

All unsorted peripheral T cells were captured because whole blood was used without fractionation. cDNA was made from approximately 500 ng RNA using alpha and beta constant primers. Using multiplexing indices, alpha and beta chain libraries were generated apart by chain-specific third strand synthesis. One primer pair amplified all rearrangements per chain; each cDNA got molecular barcodes. TCRdb independently ran MiXCR on the 5' RACE reads; one entry per CDR3 protein. The sample contains approximately 22,000 distinct CDR3 sequences, 8.5% of which appear only once. This clonotype counts as medium-sized (0.01 to 0.1%). Its antigen is unknown. The sample comprised blood. This receptor was obtained from an adult in good health.

The DNA of the CDR3 is TGTGCCAGCAGCTTAAGTGAACTAGCGGGGGGAGAGCAGTTCTTC. Its translation: CASSLSELAGGEQFF. This chain connects TRBV7-9 to TRBJ2-1; 12 positions match TRBD2. The CDR3 covers 15 residues. V was pared by 2 bases and J by 10 bases, with 6 bases of the junction left unmatched. The germline gives CDR1 SEHNR, CDR2 FQNEAQ (reference sequence).